Listed below are T cell receptor beta chains from one sample, sequenced in a study of cytomegalovirus exposure and HLA in healthy donors. Only in-frame clones appear in the TCRdb table, and some are missing; sequencing was by immunoSEQ multiplex PCR. This sample carries some 160,000 clones, with 2.1% going to the ten biggest clones. Source material: PBMCs. Receptor source: a man aged 25 to 40 in good health and CMV-seronegative. The CDR3 runs from the conserved cysteine through the conserved F or W. A D gene is named only where the DNA matches it firmly.

j_call | d_call | v_call | cdr3_aa | cdr3_nt
TRBJ2-5 | - | TRBV5-4 | CASSLRGETQYF | TGTGCCAGCAGCCTCAGAGGAGAGACCCAGTACTTC
TRBJ1-1 | - | TRBV7-7 | CASSLYPGDNTEAFF | TGTGCCAGCAGCTTATACCCTGGAGATAACACTGAAGCTTTCTTT
TRBJ2-5 | TRBD2 | TRBV5-1 | CASSITGTNKETQYF | TGCGCCAGCAGCATTACCGGGACTAATAAAGAGACCCAGTACTTC
TRBJ2-5 | TRBD1 | TRBV2 | CASTFGRGLGETQYF | TGTGCCAGCACGTTCGGCAGGGGGCTGGGAGAGACCCAGTACTTC
TRBJ1-1 | TRBD1 | TRBV28 | CASSLPLGQTYTEAFF | TGTGCCAGCAGCCTCCCCTTGGGACAGACCTACACTGAAGCTTTCTTT
TRBJ1-2 | TRBD1 | TRBV11-1 | CASSSRTGGRYGYTF | TGTGCCAGCAGCTCACGGACAGGGGGCCGCTATGGCTACACCTTC
TRBJ2-2 | TRBD2 | TRBV9 | CASSARLGTSGYTGELFF | TGTGCCAGCAGCGCTCGATTAGGGACTAGCGGATACACCGGGGAGCTGTTTTTT
TRBJ2-1 | TRBD2 | TRBV30 | CAWSGIGTSGSGYEQFF | TGTGCCTGGAGTGGCATAGGTACTAGCGGGAGTGGGTATGAGCAGTTCTTC
TRBJ2-3 | - | TRBV2 | CASSGSIAGPMTDTQYF | TGTGCCAGCAGTGGATCTATTGCGGGACCTATGACAGATACGCAGTATTTT
TRBJ1-3 | TRBD1 | TRBV7-8 | CASSNSRQGGGNTIYF | TGTGCCAGCAGCAACTCGCGACAGGGTGGCGGAAACACCATATATTTT
TRBJ1-2 | TRBD1 | TRBV5-5 | CASSLERRQGSVYGYTF | TGTGCCAGCAGCTTGGAGCGTCGACAGGGCTCGGTTTATGGCTACACCTTC
TRBJ2-7 | TRBD2 | TRBV5-1 | CASSLTSGSYEQYF | TGCGCCAGCAGCTTGACTAGCGGGAGTTACGAGCAGTACTTC
TRBJ2-7 | - | TRBV7-9 | CASSSPGGYEQYF | TGTGCCAGCAGCTCCCCCGGCGGGTACGAGCAGTACTTC
TRBJ2-7 | TRBD2 | TRBV19 | CASSIGTSGELSEQYF | TGTGCCAGTAGTATCGGGACTAGCGGAGAGCTTTCAGAGCAGTACTTC
TRBJ1-3 | - | TRBV25-1 | CASSGPSGRRGNTIYF | TGTGCCAGCAGTGGCCCGTCGGGGAGGAGAGGAAACACCATATATTTT
TRBJ2-2 | - | TRBV5-4 | CASSRQDTGELFF | TGTGCCAGCAGCAGACAGGACACCGGGGAGCTGTTTTTT
TRBJ2-1 | TRBD2 | TRBV13 | CASSHDLASGSSYNEQFF | TGTGCCAGCAGCCATGACCTAGCTAGCGGTAGCTCCTACAATGAGCAGTTCTTC
TRBJ1-1 | - | TRBV30 | CAWSWRTEAFF | TGTGCCTGGAGCTGGAGGACTGAAGCTTTCTTT
TRBJ2-3 | TRBD1 | TRBV11-2 | CASSHQGADPKSDTQYF | TGTGCCAGCAGCCACCAGGGGGCGGACCCTAAGTCCGATACGCAGTATTTT
TRBJ1-2 | TRBD1 | TRBV6-5 | CASSGDRDGYTF | TGTGCCAGCAGTGGGGACAGGGATGGCTACACCTTC
TRBJ2-3 | TRBD1 | TRBV5-1 | CASSFRQGQGDTQYF | TGCGCCAGCAGCTTTCGACAGGGCCAAGGGGATACGCAGTATTTT
TRBJ1-1 | - | TRBV15 | CATSGGASNTEAFF | TGTGCCACCAGCGGGGGGGCATCGAACACTGAAGCTTTCTTT